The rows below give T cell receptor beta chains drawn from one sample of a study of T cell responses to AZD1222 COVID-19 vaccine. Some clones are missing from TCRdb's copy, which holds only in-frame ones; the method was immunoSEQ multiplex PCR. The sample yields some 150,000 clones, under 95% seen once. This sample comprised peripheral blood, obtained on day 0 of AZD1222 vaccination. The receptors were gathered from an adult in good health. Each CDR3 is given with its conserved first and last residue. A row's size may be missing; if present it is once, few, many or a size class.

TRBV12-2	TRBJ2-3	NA	CASRSYRGPRDTQYF
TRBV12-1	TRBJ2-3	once	CASSSRGTDTQYF
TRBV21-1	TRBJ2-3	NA	CASSPPYRGQGDTQYF
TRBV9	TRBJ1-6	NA	CASSVERDSLSPLHF
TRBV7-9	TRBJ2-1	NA	CASSPAGIPHNEQFF
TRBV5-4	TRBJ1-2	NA	CASSSDRGLYGYTF
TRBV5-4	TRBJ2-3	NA	CASSRRGLAGGATDTQYF
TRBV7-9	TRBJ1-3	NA	CASLSTNSGNTIYF
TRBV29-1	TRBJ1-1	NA	CSADRGGNTEAFF
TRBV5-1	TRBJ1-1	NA	CASSQLGGNTEAFF
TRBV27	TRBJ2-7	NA	CASSLRPGDRVTYEQYF
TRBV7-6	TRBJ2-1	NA	CASSTGTSGPNEQFF
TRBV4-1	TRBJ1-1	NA	CASSLPGRGTEAFF
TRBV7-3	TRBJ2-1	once	CASSPGLADTYNEQFF
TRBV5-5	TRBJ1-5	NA	CASSPDDGTGGQPQHF
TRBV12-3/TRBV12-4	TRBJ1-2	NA	CATADNYYYGYTF
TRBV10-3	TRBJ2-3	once	CAISESTLRDTQYF
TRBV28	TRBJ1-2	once	CASRPGDVVARGYTF
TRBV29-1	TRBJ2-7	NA	CSVPTGPPSEQYF
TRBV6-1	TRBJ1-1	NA	CASGRENTEAFF
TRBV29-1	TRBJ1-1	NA	CSVEGRQNTEAFF
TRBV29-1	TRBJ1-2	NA	CSVTGGNLYGYTF
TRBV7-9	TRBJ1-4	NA	CASSLEGKLFF
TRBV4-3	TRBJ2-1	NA	CASSQDGNEYNEQFF
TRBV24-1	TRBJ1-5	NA	CATSDSTGGEGPQHF
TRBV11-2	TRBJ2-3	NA	CASSLDYGADTQYF
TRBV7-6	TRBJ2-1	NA	CASSSASGARGEQFF
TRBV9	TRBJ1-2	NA	CASSAGTGYGYTF
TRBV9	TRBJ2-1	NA	CASSPPKSSGNPYNEQFF
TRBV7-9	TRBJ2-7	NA	CASSPPLSGGYEQYF
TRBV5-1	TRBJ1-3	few	CASSPKGVGNTIYF
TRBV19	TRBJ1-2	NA	CASSMSRGGVGYTF
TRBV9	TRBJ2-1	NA	CASSVELAGVSYNEQFF
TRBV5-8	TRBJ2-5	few	CASSGPGQETQYF
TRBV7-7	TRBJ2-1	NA	CASSLARGQGKSEQFF
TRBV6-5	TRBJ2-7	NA	CASSPFRGGYEQYF
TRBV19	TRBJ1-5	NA	CASSTPGQGTQPQHF
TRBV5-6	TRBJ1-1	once	CASSLGRENTEAFF
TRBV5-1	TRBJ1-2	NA	CASSPGTGPYGYTF
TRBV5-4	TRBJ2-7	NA	CASSSPDLVHEQYF
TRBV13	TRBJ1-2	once	CASPVQGQGFRGYTF
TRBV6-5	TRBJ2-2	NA	CASQDTNTGELFF
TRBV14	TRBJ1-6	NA	CASSQDRGSGSPLHF
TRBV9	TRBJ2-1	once	CASSVTAAHNEQFF
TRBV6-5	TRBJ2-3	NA	CATLPTSGGADTQYF
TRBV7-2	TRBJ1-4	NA	CASSFGRGGEKLFF
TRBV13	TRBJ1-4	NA	CASSLGPGQSNEKLFF
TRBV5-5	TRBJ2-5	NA	CASSLVPIQETQYF
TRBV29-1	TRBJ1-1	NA	CSIRGRNTEAFF
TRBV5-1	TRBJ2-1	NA	CASSLRGEQFF
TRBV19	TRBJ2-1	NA	CASSMGGSSYNEQFF
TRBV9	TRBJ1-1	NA	CASSSVERDTEAFF
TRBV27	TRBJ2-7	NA	CASSWADTYEQYF
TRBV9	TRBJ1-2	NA	CASSEGLPGPDGYTF
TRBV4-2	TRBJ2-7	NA	CASSQDQGRPFYEQYF
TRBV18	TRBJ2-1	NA	CASSPLRGNYNEQFF